The 3 T cell receptor beta chains below come from one sample, sequenced in a study of shared clonotypes between healthy human individuals (dated by TCRdb to between 2020 and 2021). Libraries were prepared through the immunoSEQ multiplex PCR assay. As stored in TCRdb, this immuneACCESS dataset retains in-frame rearrangements with V and J assigned. A fraction of the clones does not appear; measured against another copy, unresolved V genes explain less than half of the discrepancy, and the remainder lacks a known reason. The sample table shows about 2.4 million clones, and more than 85% are seen once. The ten largest clones take up approximately 0.36% of the sample. Sequencing was carried out using naive CD4+ T cells from PBMCs. The cell subset or site label for this specimen denotes: CD45RA+ positively selected. Source of these receptors: a man aged 18 to 30 in good health. Some clones in this sample may be carry-over from other donors' samples.

In its sample, this clone was seen once. The chain has TRBV6-1 and TRBJ2-1; 8 positions agree with TRBD1. With V trimmed by 6 bases and J by 4 bases, 8 bases remained unmatched. The CDR3 is 15 amino acids. Germline-derived CDR1 and CDR2 are MNHNS and SASEGT. The DNA for the CDR3 is TGTGCCAGCAGGATCGACAGGGGTATGTACAATGAGCAGTTCTTC. This translates into CASRIDRGMYNEQFF.

Comment on this clone: The same CDR3 is also encoded by other DNA sequences in this sample. The chain is built from TRBV7-3 and TRBJ1-1, with 8 positions matching TRBD1. This CDR3 has 15 amino acids. CDR1 and CDR2 (germline): SGHTA, FQGTGA. Trimming removed 4 bases from V and 1 base from J; junction bases left unmatched: 5. The CDR3 spells CASSSTGTGNTEAFF. CDR3 nucleotide sequence: TGTGCCAGCAGCTCCACCGGGACAGGGAACACTGAAGCTTTCTTT.

The chain has TRBV4-1 and TRBJ1-1; no clear D. CDR3 length: 13 amino acids. Trimming removed 4 bases at V and 5 bases at J, with 11 bases between. Germline V gives CDR1 MGHRA, CDR2 YSYEKL. CDR3 bases: TGCGCCAGCAGCCCTTTGGGATGGACTGAAGCTTTCTTT. It translates to CASSPLGWTEAFF.